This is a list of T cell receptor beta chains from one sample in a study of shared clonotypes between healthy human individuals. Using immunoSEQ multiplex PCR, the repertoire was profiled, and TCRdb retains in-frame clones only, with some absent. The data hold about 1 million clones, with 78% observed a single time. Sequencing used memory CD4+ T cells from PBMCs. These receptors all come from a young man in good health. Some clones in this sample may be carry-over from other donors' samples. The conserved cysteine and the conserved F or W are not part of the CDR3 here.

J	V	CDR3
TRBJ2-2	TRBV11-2	ASSLLGGELF
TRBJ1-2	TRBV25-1	ASSDYGVTHGYT
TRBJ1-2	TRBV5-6	ASSGGLGGYGYT
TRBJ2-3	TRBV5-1	ASSFLAGDLTDTQY
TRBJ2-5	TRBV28	ASSTRRLQETQY
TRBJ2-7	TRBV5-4	ASSLATTAGEGVGEQY
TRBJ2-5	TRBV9	ASSMDRQETQY
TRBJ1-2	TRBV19	ASSENGIYGYT
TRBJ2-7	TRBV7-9	ASSPRGVPSYEQY
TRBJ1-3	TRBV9	ASSVEGGLGNTIY
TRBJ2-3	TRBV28	ASSWGSSTDTQY
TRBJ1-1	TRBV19	ASRDEVNTEAF
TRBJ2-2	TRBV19	ASSQASGTNTGELF
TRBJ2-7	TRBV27	ASSLYRFISEEQY
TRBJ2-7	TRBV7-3	ASSFDRSTEQY
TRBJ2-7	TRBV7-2	ASSPVVSSGGREQY
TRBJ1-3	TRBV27	ASSLTAFSGNTIY
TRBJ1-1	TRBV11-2	ASTPMGTGAPGAF
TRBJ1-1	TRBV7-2	ASSPQGTTEAF
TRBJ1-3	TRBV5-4	ASSLGGTGGLY
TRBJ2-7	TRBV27	ASSPRDANYEQY
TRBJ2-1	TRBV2	ASTRDRGSLGNEQF
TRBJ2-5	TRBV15	ATSRVLGQPPETQY
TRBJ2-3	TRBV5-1	ASSLEPSGSTDTQY
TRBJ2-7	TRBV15	ATSRDGQGRYEQY
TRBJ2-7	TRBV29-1	SVKLLVGQIYEQY
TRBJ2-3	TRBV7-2	ASSPTGRDTQY
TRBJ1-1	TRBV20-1	SARGVGEAF
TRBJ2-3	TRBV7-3	ASSFDRDTQY
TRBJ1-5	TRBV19	ASSEAGTANQPQH
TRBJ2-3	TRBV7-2	ASSLSGLTDTQY
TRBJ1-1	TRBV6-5	ASSYSRTGTDAEAF
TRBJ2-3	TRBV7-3	ASSLVGKTDTQY
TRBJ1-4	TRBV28	ASSLNHRGQEKLF
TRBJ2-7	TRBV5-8	ASSFRSNEQY
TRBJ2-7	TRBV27	ASPLPGHLLPYEQY
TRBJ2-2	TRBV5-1	ASSDPRGTGGSGELF
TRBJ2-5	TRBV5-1	ASSLRQGQETQY
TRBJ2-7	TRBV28	ASSPASGNGEQY
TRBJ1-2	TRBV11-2	ASSLGREYGYT
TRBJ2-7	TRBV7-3	ASSLSGGFGEQY
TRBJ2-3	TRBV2	ASSLAGVSTDTQY
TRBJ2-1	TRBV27	ASGRDSSYNEQF
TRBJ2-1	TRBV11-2	ASSLSGRAKNEQF
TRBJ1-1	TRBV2	ASSGQGSWTEAF
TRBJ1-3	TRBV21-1	AGGPGNTIY
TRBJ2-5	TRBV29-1	SGVEGRETQY
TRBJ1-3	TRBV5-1	ASSSSPTGRGNTIY
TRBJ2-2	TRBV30	AWSVRSLAGGGGELF
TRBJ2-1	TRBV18	ASSPDSSYAEQF
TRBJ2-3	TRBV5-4	ASSLDVASTDTQY
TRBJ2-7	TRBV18	ASSPDDQQY